The 10 T cell receptor beta chains listed next were all sequenced from one sample in a study of monozygotic twins with inflammatory bowel disease. From the 5' RACE reads, TCRdb lists one entry per CDR3 protein and no DNA. With a few hundred thousand distinct CDR3 sequences in the sample, the ten largest clones hold just over 2.5%. The specimen was blood. These receptor sequences come from a human donor with ulcerative colitis or Crohn's disease, or a healthy co-twin of an affected twin (not recorded which).

The J gene is TRBJ2-4, the V gene TRBV20-1; TCRdb returns TRBD2, unconfirmable since there is no DNA. From germline, CDR1 is DFQATT and CDR2 SNEGSKA (reference sequence). The CDR3 covers 13 residues. This CDR3 is CSARAEGTDIQYF.

V gene TRBV7-2 combines with J gene TRBJ2-3; TCRdb lists TRBD1, though no DNA is available to test this call. CDR1 and CDR2 (germline): SGHTA, FQGNSA. The CDR3 sequence is 17 residues long. This CDR3 is CASSPEAGTLSTDTQYF.

The CDR3 here is CASRVAGANTEAFF. J is TRBJ1-1 and V is TRBV11-2; TCRdb's D gene call, TRBD1, goes unchecked for lack of DNA. Germline V gene sequence: CDR1 SGHAT, CDR2 FQNNGV. CDR3 size: 14 residues. Supplemented by reference TRBV11-2 and TRBJ1-1, the full variable domain reads EAGVAQSPRYKIIEKRQSVAFWCNPISGHATLYWYQQILGQGPKLLIQFQNNGVVDDSQLPKDRFSAERLKGVDSTLKIQPAKLEDSAVYLCASRVAGANTEAFFGQGTRLTVV.

The chain joins TRBV27 to TRBJ1-1. The V gene's germline CDR1 is MNHEY and CDR2 SMNVEV (reference sequence). The CDR3 extends over 13 amino acids. CDR3: CASSLYGYTEAFF.

The V call is TRBV30, the J call TRBJ2-7; TCRdb proposes TRBD2, but this gene call is untestable without DNA. CDR1 and CDR2 from the germline V gene are GTSNPN and SVGIG (reference sequence). The CDR3 has 17 amino acids. CDR3 protein: CAWSVRFGGGLSYEQYF.

This chain connects TRBV9 to TRBJ2-2; there is no DNA to check the TCRdb D call of TRBD2. Germline values: CDR1 SGDLS, CDR2 YYNGEE. The CDR3 sequence is 15 residues long. The CDR3 loop is CASSPSGANTGELFF.

CDR3 in amino acids: CASSGTNEKLFF. The V call is TRBV18, the J call TRBJ1-4. Germline CDR1 KGHSH, CDR2 LQKENI. This CDR3 spans 12 amino acids.

V is TRBV6-5 and J is TRBJ2-1; TCRdb's D call of TRBD1 is untestable without DNA. CDR1 is MNHEY, CDR2 SVGAGI, per germline. There are 12 residues in the CDR3. The CDR3 sequence: CASSQGLNEQFF.

V usage is TRBV5-1 and J usage is TRBJ1-1; checking the TCRdb D call of TRBD1 is not possible without DNA. The CDR3 is 14 amino acids. Per germline, CDR1 SGHRS and CDR2 YFSETQ. The CDR3 spells CASIQTGGGTEAFF.

The chain uses TRBV29-1 and TRBJ1-2. This CDR3 has 12 residues. Germline V gene data show CDR1 as SQVTM and CDR2 as ANQGSEA. CDR3 residues: CSVGQNDYGYTF.